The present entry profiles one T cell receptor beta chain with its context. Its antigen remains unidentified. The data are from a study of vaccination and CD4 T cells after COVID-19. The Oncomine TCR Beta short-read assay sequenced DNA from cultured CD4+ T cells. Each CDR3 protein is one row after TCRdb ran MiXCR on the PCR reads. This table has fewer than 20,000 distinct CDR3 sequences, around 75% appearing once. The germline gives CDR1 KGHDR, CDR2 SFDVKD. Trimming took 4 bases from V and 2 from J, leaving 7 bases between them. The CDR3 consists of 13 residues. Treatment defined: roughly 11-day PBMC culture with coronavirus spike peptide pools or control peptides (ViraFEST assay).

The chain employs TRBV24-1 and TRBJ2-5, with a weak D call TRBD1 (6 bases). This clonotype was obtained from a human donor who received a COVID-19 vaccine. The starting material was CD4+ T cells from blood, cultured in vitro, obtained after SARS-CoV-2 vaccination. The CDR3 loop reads CATSDRGQETQYF. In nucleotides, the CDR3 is TGTGCCACCAGTGACAGGGGTCAAGAGACCCAGTACTTC.